These 29 T cell receptor beta chains share one sample of origin, sequenced in a study of Ad26.COV2.S vaccination and SARS-CoV-2 variants. Produced via immunoSEQ multiplex PCR; TCRdb's table is partial and in-frame only. The sample yields hundreds of thousands of clones, approximately 90% seen once. This sample's treatment: 15 to 20 received Ad26.COV2.S at low or high dose, single or two shots; several received placebo; per-sample allocation not given. Samples were taken on day 63 after the first vaccine or placebo injection. The material sequenced was peripheral blood, taken in a trial of Ad26.COV2.S vaccine versus placebo. The receptors derive from a person aged 18-65 years who received the Ad26.COV2.S COVID-19 vaccine or a placebo.

The CDR3 here is CASSLGTGSNEKLFF. The CDR3 DNA reads as TGTGCCAGCAGCTTAGGTACAGGGAGTAATGAAAAACTGTTTTTT. This chain connects TRBV7-9 to TRBJ1-4, with a weak D call TRBD1 (6 bases). V shed 1 base and J shed 4 bases, with 10 bases lying between them. The CDR3 runs 15 residues. Germline CDR1 is SEHNR and CDR2 is FQNEAQ (reference sequence).

The chain recombines TRBV4-1 with TRBJ2-7, with TRBD2 matching 8 bases. Unmatched junction bases numbered 8, after V lost 0 bases and J lost 7 bases. From germline, CDR1 is MGHRA and CDR2 YSYEKL. This CDR3 spans 15 amino acids. The CDR3: CASSQEGHGRAEQYF. CDR3 in DNA: TGCGCCAGCAGCCAAGAAGGGCACGGGAGGGCGGAGCAGTACTTC.

V gene TRBV19 combines with J gene TRBJ2-5; 13 bases align to TRBD2. V lost 1 base and J lost 7; bases outside the gene matches: 15. Germline CDR1 is LNHDA and CDR2 is SQIVND (reference sequence). The CDR3 contains 19 residues. The CDR3 DNA is TGTGCCAGTAGTATAGGGATCTCGGGACTAGCGGGACCACGAGGGACCCAGTACTTC. This translates into CASSIGISGLAGPRGTQYF.

The CDR3 protein is CASSAKGNSYNEQFF. In nucleotides, the CDR3 is TGTGCCAGCAGCGCCAAGGGGAACTCCTACAATGAGCAGTTCTTC. V gene TRBV9 combines with J gene TRBJ2-1; possible D gene TRBD1, 5 bases. From germline, CDR1 is SGDLS and CDR2 YYNGEE. Trimming removed 3 bases at V and 0 bases at J, with 10 bases between. CDR3 length: 15 amino acids.

This chain links TRBV11-2 with TRBJ2-7, with 14 bases aligning to TRBD2. Trimming cost V 5 bases and J 4 bases; bases outside gene matches: 4. The CDR3 totals 15 residues. CDR1 and CDR2 (germline): SGHAT, FQNNGV. The DNA of the CDR3 is TGTGCCAGCAGCCCACGGACTAGCGGGAGGTACGAGCAGTACTTC. Amino acid sequence: CASSPRTSGRYEQYF.

This clone appeared a single time. The chain has TRBV9 and TRBJ1-2; a weak D match, TRBD1 (5 bases). In germline, CDR1 is SGDLS, CDR2 YYNGEE. This CDR3 contains 15 residues. Trimming removed 4 bases at V and 0 bases at J, with 13 bases between. CDR3 residues: CASSSRTGANYGYTF. DNA for the CDR3: TGTGCCAGCAGCTCCCGGACGGGGGCTAACTATGGCTACACCTTC.

The chain joins TRBV6-5 to TRBJ2-7; TRBD1 matches 10 bases. The CDR3 covers 14 residues. CDR1 and CDR2 (germline): MNHEY, SVGAGI. Trimming removed 6 bases from V and 2 bases from J; junction bases left unmatched: 4. CDR3 DNA: TGTGCCAGCAGAGAGGACAGGGGGGCCTACGAGCAGTACTTC. It encodes CASREDRGAYEQYF.

This chain joins TRBV9 and TRBJ2-7; D may correspond to TRBD1 or TRBD2 (5 bases each). This CDR3 comprises 15 residues. Germline V gene sequence: CDR1 SGDLS, CDR2 YYNGEE. Deletions cut 0 bases from V and 7 bases from J, with 17 bases between. In DNA form, the CDR3 reads TGTGCCAGCAGCGTAGGTGGGCAGGGAGTAGGAGAGCAGTACTTC. Protein product: CASSVGGQGVGEQYF.

The V gene is TRBV7-9, the J gene TRBJ2-2; D might be TRBD2 (5 bases). Germline values: CDR1 SEHNR, CDR2 FQNEAQ (reference sequence). CDR3 length equals 16 residues. V was trimmed by 7 bases and J by 1 base, leaving 16 bases between them. Written as DNA, the CDR3 is TGTGCCAGCACCCCCCCGGGAAATCTGAACACCGGGGAGCTGTTTTTT. Residues: CASTPPGNLNTGELFF.

This rearrangement joins TRBV5-1 to TRBJ1-2, with 8 bases fitting TRBD1. The germline V gene has CDR1 SGHRS and CDR2 YFSETQ. The CDR3 spans 15 residues. V was pared by 0 bases and J by 4 bases, with 5 bases of the junction left unmatched. CDR3 amino acids: CASSLEAGGIYGYTF. In DNA form, the CDR3 reads TGCGCCAGCAGCTTGGAGGCAGGGGGCATCTATGGCTACACCTTC. Together with reference TRBV5-1 and TRBJ1-2, the CDR3 gives the full variable domain: KAGVTQTPRYLIKTRGQQVTLSCSPISGHRSVSWYQQTPGQGLQFLFEYFSETQRNKGNFPGRFSGRQFSNSRSEMNVSTLELGDSALYLCASSLEAGGIYGYTFGSGTRLTVV.

This clone was detected once. This sequence joins TRBV6-2 or TRBV6-3 and TRBJ1-5; D call uncertain. The ends were cut back, 3 bases at V and 10 bases at J, with 13 bases in the middle. The CDR3 has 13 amino acids. Germline lookup yields CDR1 MNHEY and CDR2 SVGEGT. CDR3 loop: CASSYSGWDPQHF. Written as DNA, the CDR3 is TGTGCCAGCAGTTATTCCGGTTGGGATCCCCAGCATTTT.

The chain couples TRBV27 to TRBJ2-2; D is tentatively TRBD1 or TRBD2 (5 bases each). The CDR3 is 16 amino acids. The V and J ends lost 5 bases and 2 bases respectively, with 15 bases between them. Germline V gives CDR1 MNHEY, CDR2 SMNVEV (reference sequence). The CDR3 reads CASSVLRGPNTGELFF. In nucleotides, the CDR3 is TGTGCCAGCAGTGTCCTAAGGGGACCTAACACCGGGGAGCTGTTTTTT.

This clone showed up just once. The chain joins TRBV28 to TRBJ1-4, with TRBD1 as a possible D gene (6 bases). This CDR3 region has 15 residues. The V gene's germline CDR1 is MDHEN and CDR2 SYDVKM. V was clipped by 5 bases and J by 8 bases, with 18 bases between them. The CDR3 reads CASSIPQGFGEKLFF. The CDR3 bases are TGTGCCAGCAGTATACCCCAGGGGTTCGGCGAAAAACTGTTTTTT.

The V and J genes are TRBV10-1 and TRBJ2-7; 7 positions match TRBD1. CDR3 length: 15 residues. Germline V gives CDR1 WNHNN, CDR2 SYGVQD (reference sequence). After removal of 6 bases from V and 3 bases from J, the junction contained 11 bases not matched to a gene. The CDR3 bases are TGCGCCAGCAGACCGGTTACAGGGGCTAACTACGAGCAGTACTTC. Protein: CASRPVTGANYEQYF.

V and J are TRBV3-1 (or the pseudogene TRBV3-2) and TRBJ1-1; 10 bases match TRBD1. Germline CDR1 reads LGHDT; CDR2 reads YNNKEL (reference sequence). J gave up 6 bases and V 4 bases, and 2 bases lay outside the gene matches. There are 13 residues in the CDR3. The CDR3 region has the DNA TGTGCCAGCAGCCTCGGGACAGGGGCTGAAGCTTTCTTT. Protein product: CASSLGTGAEAFF.

This sequence joins TRBV29-1 and TRBJ2-1, with D possibly being TRBD2 (7 bases). Germline-derived CDR1 and CDR2 are SQVTM and ANQGSEA. The CDR3 length is 14 residues. With 5 bases removed from V and 7 bases from J, the gap between germline ends came to 18 bases. The DNA for the CDR3 is TGCAGCGTTTCACAGGGAGACGGGGGGAATGAGCAGTTCTTC. It encodes CSVSQGDGGNEQFF.

The chain couples TRBV19 to TRBJ2-5; 10 bases agree with TRBD2. Per the germline V gene, CDR1 is LNHDA and CDR2 is SQIVND (reference sequence). The CDR3 is made up of 15 amino acids. Trimming cost V 1 base and J 4 bases; bases outside gene matches: 3. The CDR3 sequence: CASSIASGGLETQYF. The CDR3 DNA is TGTGCCAGTAGTATAGCTAGCGGGGGATTAGAGACCCAGTACTTC. Using reference TRBV19 and TRBJ2-5 for the parts outside the CDR3, the full variable domain is DGGITQSPKYLFRKEGQNVTLSCEQNLNHDAMYWYRQDPGQGLRLIYYSQIVNDFQKGDIAEGYSVSREKKESFPLTVTSAQKNPTAFYLCASSIASGGLETQYFGPGTRLLVL.

This chain connects TRBV5-1 to TRBJ1-1; D is ambiguous. The CDR3 runs 15 residues. Germline V gene sequence: CDR1 SGHRS, CDR2 YFSETQ. Trimming stripped 0 bases from V and 1 base from J, with 10 bases between. The CDR3 region has the DNA TGCGCCAGCAGCTTGGAGGCGAGCCCGAACACTGAAGCTTTCTTT. This encodes CASSLEASPNTEAFF.

V is TRBV10-3 and J is TRBJ2-7, with TRBD2 as a possible D gene (6 bases). In germline, CDR1 is ENHRY, CDR2 SYGVKD. There are 14 residues in the CDR3. V lost 6 bases to trimming and J lost 0 bases, with 12 bases between them. The CDR3 reads CAIRRDSLSYEQYF. The DNA of the CDR3 is TGTGCCATCAGGCGGGACTCCCTCTCCTACGAGCAGTACTTC.

V usage is TRBV5-1 and J usage is TRBJ2-1; D is uncertain. The CDR3 has 12 amino acids. Trimming removed 2 bases from V and 8 bases from J, with 8 bases in between. Germline lookup yields CDR1 SGHRS and CDR2 YFSETQ. Here the CDR3 DNA reads TGCGCCAGCAGCTTTCGGATCGATGAGCAGTTCTTC. It is translated as CASSFRIDEQFF.

The chain couples TRBV28 to TRBJ2-7, with D possibly being TRBD1 (5 bases). The germline V gene encodes CDR1 MDHEN and CDR2 SYDVKM. Trimming shortened V by 2 bases and J by 4 bases, and 9 bases separated the two germline ends. The CDR3 is 13 amino acids. CDR3 DNA sequence: TGTGCCAGCAGTTTACAGGGCGATTACGAGCAGTACTTC. Amino acid sequence: CASSLQGDYEQYF.

The chain recombines TRBV19 with TRBJ1-5; D not certain. V shed 1 base and J shed 6 bases, with 13 bases lying between them. The CDR3 covers 15 residues. Germline V gives CDR1 LNHDA, CDR2 SQIVND (reference sequence). Here the CDR3 reads CASSIVRELFQPQHF. For the CDR3, the DNA is TGTGCCAGTAGTATAGTGCGGGAGCTGTTTCAGCCCCAGCATTTT. The whole variable domain, remainder taken from reference TRBV19 and TRBJ1-5, is DGGITQSPKYLFRKEGQNVTLSCEQNLNHDAMYWYRQDPGQGLRLIYYSQIVNDFQKGDIAEGYSVSREKKESFPLTVTSAQKNPTAFYLCASSIVRELFQPQHFGDGTRLSIL.

The V and J genes are TRBV6-5 and TRBJ2-1; 7 bases agree with TRBD1. This CDR3 region has 15 residues. With V trimmed by 2 bases and J by 2 bases, 3 bases remained unmatched. Germline CDR1 is MNHEY and CDR2 is SVGAGI. CDR3 in DNA: TGTGCCAGCAGTTACGTAGGGACAGCCTACAATGAGCAGTTCTTC. It yields the protein CASSYVGTAYNEQFF.

The J gene is TRBJ2-1, the V gene TRBV5-1, with 8 bases that match TRBD2. Germline-derived CDR1 and CDR2 are SGHRS and YFSETQ. The CDR3 loop spans 15 amino acids. V shed 4 bases, J shed 8 bases, and the junction held 11 bases outside the gene matches. The CDR3 nucleotides are TGCGCCAGCAGCCCGGGACTAGGTATTTCCGATGAGCAGTTCTTC. This sequence encodes CASSPGLGISDEQFF.

The chain employs TRBV5-5 and TRBJ1-1; possibly TRBD1 for D (5 bases). V dropped 4 bases and J dropped 0 bases, with 10 bases sitting between them. This CDR3 spans 14 amino acids. The germline gives CDR1 SGHKS, CDR2 YYEKEE (reference sequence). The CDR3 nucleotides read TGTGCCAGCAGCGCCAGGGTTTTGAACACTGAAGCTTTCTTT. It encodes CASSARVLNTEAFF.

The rearrangement joins TRBV10-2 to TRBJ1-6; D gene ambiguous. V lost 4 bases and J 3 bases, leaving 7 bases between the germline ends. This CDR3 has 14 residues. Germline V lookup: CDR1 WSHSY, CDR2 SAAADI. CDR3 in amino acids: CASSVGFYNSPLHF. The CDR3 nucleotides read TGCGCCAGCAGTGTCGGATTCTATAATTCACCCCTCCACTTT.

The chain joins TRBV6-1 to TRBJ2-4; D possibly corresponds to TRBD1 (6 bases). The CDR3 runs to 15 residues. The V gene's germline CDR1 is MNHNS and CDR2 SASEGT. V lost 3 bases and J 1 base, leaving 10 bases between the germline ends. CDR3 region: CASSDQGQAKNIQYF. CDR3 DNA: TGTGCCAGCAGTGACCAGGGGCAGGCCAAAAACATTCAGTACTTC.

The chain uses TRBV7-6 and TRBJ1-3; D may be TRBD1 (5 bases). With 0 bases removed from V and 1 base from J, the gap between germline ends came to 13 bases. CDR1 SGHVS and CDR2 FNYEAQ come from the germline V gene. The CDR3 length is 17 residues. The CDR3 region is CASSLAPGRTSGNTIYF. The CDR3, as DNA: TGTGCCAGCAGCTTAGCGCCGGGCAGGACATCTGGAAACACCATATATTTT.

V and J are TRBV10-2 and TRBJ2-2; no firm D call. V shed 1 base and J shed 14 bases, with 14 bases lying between them. Per germline, CDR1 WSHSY and CDR2 SAAADI. This CDR3 spans 13 amino acids. DNA for the CDR3: TGCGCCAGCAGTGAGTTCGACACGAGAAACCTGTTTTTT. It is translated as CASSEFDTRNLFF.